The following is a T cell receptor (beta chain) sequence with its context. The antigen remains unidentified. The data are from a study of T cells in Graves' hyperthyroidism and ophthalmopathy. The study, taken as a whole, reports: Ophthalmopathy was identified by the model a median around 6 months ahead of onset. Blood held most thyroid clonotypes expanded above 0.001 frequency.

Authors of the study amplified TCR beta CDR3 regions from RNA transcripts. The HTBI primer set was used in a first-round RT-PCR of the TCR CDR3. TCRdb re-analysed the multiplex PCR reads in MiXCR, keeping a single row per CDR3 protein. The sample consists of 300,000 to 450,000 distinct CDR3 sequences, about a sixth of them appearing once. The V and J ends lost 7 bases and 7 bases, in that order; junction bases with no gene match: 11. The CDR3 is made up of 15 amino acids. Germline V gene lookup returns CDR1 SGHTA and CDR2 FQGNSA. Exclusion of a patient resulted from uncontrolled infection, other autoimmune disease, pregnancy or lactation. Each diagnosis was grounded in clinical symptoms, serum thyroxine and TRAb, thyroid ultrasound, and orbital computed tomography.

The receptor comes from a woman between 18 and 29 years old with Graves' hyperthyroidism that later progressed to Graves' ophthalmopathy. Material for sequencing was blood. This chain links TRBV7-2 with TRBJ2-4; 9 bases are a match to TRBD2. Here the CDR3 reads CASTPWTSDLNIQYF. CDR3 in DNA: TGTGCCAGCACCCCCTGGACTAGCGACCTGAACATTCAGTACTTC.